The 25 T cell receptor beta chains given below trace back to one sample, sequenced in a study of T cells after yellow fever vaccination. Using its own MiXCR run on the 5' RACE reads, TCRdb lists one record per CDR3 protein. The data show roughly 500,000 distinct CDR3 sequences, 15% to 20% seen once. Sequenced here: PBMCs, sampled 15 days after the yellow fever booster vaccination. The receptors here all came from a man aged 25 to 40 who received the YFV17D yellow fever vaccine.

This chain joins TRBV12-3 or TRBV12-4 and TRBJ2-3, with 8 bases fitting TRBD1. V lost 0 bases and J lost 5; bases outside the gene matches: 10. The CDR3 has 17 amino acids. The CDR3 loop reads CASSLAQGAREGDTQYF. CDR3 sequence (DNA): TGTGCCAGCAGTTTAGCGCAGGGGGCGCGTGAGGGAGATACGCAGTATTTT.

V is TRBV7-2 and J is TRBJ2-5, with D hard to call. Trimming cost V 5 bases and J 5 bases, with 9 bases left between them. CDR3 size: 12 residues. Germline CDR1 SGHTA, CDR2 FQGNSA. CDR3: CASSVTWETQYF. CDR3 sequence (DNA): TGTGCCAGCAGCGTTACGTGGGAGACCCAGTACTTC.

The V and J genes are TRBV7-9 and TRBJ2-1; TRBD2 matches at 12 bases. The germline V gene encodes CDR1 SEHNR and CDR2 FQNEAQ (reference sequence). The junction had 6 bases not matched to a gene; V was cut back by 3 bases and J by 6 bases. The length of the CDR3 is 16 residues. In DNA, the CDR3 is TGTGCCAGCAGCTTCGACCTGACTAGCGGGAGCAATGAGCAGTTCTTC. Encoded protein: CASSFDLTSGSNEQFF.

V gene TRBV5-4 combines with J gene TRBJ2-3; no definite D call. The germline V gene has CDR1 SGHNT and CDR2 YYREEE (reference sequence). This CDR3 contains 13 residues. V lost 2 bases and J lost 3, with 7 bases in between. Here the CDR3 DNA reads TGTGCCAGCAGCTTTGTGCCTACAGATACGCAGTATTTT. Translated: CASSFVPTDTQYF.

The CDR3 sequence is CSVVGQGAHGYTF. CDR3 coding DNA: TGCAGCGTGGTGGGGCAGGGGGCGCATGGCTACACCTTC. This chain connects TRBV29-1 to TRBJ1-2; 8 bases map to TRBD1. Germline lookup yields CDR1 SQVTM and CDR2 ANQGSEA. The V and J ends lost 6 bases and 6 bases, in that order; junction bases with no gene match: 9. This CDR3 has 13 residues.

J is TRBJ1-2 and V is TRBV12-3 or TRBV12-4; D is uncertain. V gave up 4 bases and J gave up 6 bases, with 15 bases separating them. This CDR3 has 14 residues. As DNA, the CDR3 is TGTGCCAGCAGTTGGCGACTCCTCGAGGATGGCTACACCTTC. It is translated as CASSWRLLEDGYTF.

This clonotype was seen ten or more times. The chain has TRBV10-3 and TRBJ1-1; possible D gene TRBD1, 6 bases. The V end lost 9 bases, the J end lost 5 bases, and 16 bases lay between the germline ends. The CDR3 spans 13 residues. Germline V gene lookup returns CDR1 ENHRY and CDR2 SYGVKD. Written as DNA, the CDR3 is TGTGCCATACGGGACATTCGAAGGACTGAAGCTTTCTTT. Amino acid sequence: CAIRDIRRTEAFF.

This clonotype was recorded a few times. This chain uses TRBV6-4 with TRBJ2-2, with 8 bases aligning to TRBD2. V dropped 6 bases and J dropped 2; count of bases not matched to a gene: 11. The CDR3 is 17 residues long. Germline loops: CDR1 MRHNA, CDR2 SNTAGT. CDR3 nucleotide sequence: TGTGCCAGCAGGCCCCGGGGGGGGCGGCCAAACACCGGGGAGCTGTTTTTT. It specifies CASRPRGGRPNTGELFF.

The V and J genes are TRBV7-8 and TRBJ2-7, with 10 bases that match TRBD2. This CDR3 region has 15 residues. Germline V gene data show CDR1 as SGHVS and CDR2 as FQNEAQ. The V and J ends lost 4 bases and 4 bases, in that order; junction bases with no gene match: 7. The CDR3 protein is CASSSTSGDRYEQYF. DNA of the CDR3: TGTGCCAGCAGCTCTACTAGCGGGGATAGGTACGAGCAGTACTTC.

The rearrangement joins TRBV4-1 to TRBJ2-3, with 8 bases matching TRBD2. CDR1 and CDR2 (germline): MGHRA, YSYEKL. CDR3 length: 17 amino acids. V lost 7 bases and J lost 5; bases outside the gene matches: 17. The CDR3 DNA reads TGCGCCAGCACCCCTACCGGCGGGAGGTACTACGGAGATACGCAGTATTTT. Translated: CASTPTGGRYYGDTQYF.

The CDR3 protein is CASTGRETSYEQYF. The DNA for the CDR3 is TGTGCCAGCACGGGACGGGAGACTTCCTACGAGCAGTACTTC. The chain joins TRBV6-2 or TRBV6-3 to TRBJ2-7, with TRBD2 as a possible D gene (6 bases). CDR1 is MNHEY and CDR2 is SVGEGT in the germline V gene. The CDR3 extends over 14 amino acids. V was clipped by 7 bases and J by 1 base, with 14 bases between them.

The chain links TRBV29-1 to TRBJ2-5; D may correspond to TRBD1 or TRBD2 (5 bases each). Germline lookup yields CDR1 SQVTM and CDR2 ANQGSEA. V was cut by 7 bases and J by 2 bases, with 14 bases left in between. This CDR3 has 13 amino acids. In DNA, the CDR3 is TGCAGCGCCACGGGGCAACCACAAGAGACCCAGTACTTC. This codes for CSATGQPQETQYF.

This clonotype was observed a handful of times. V is TRBV7-4 and J is TRBJ2-7, with a possible D match to TRBD2 (6 bases). Germline CDR1 is SGHVT and CDR2 is SQSDAQ. CDR3 length: 16 residues. V was pared by 5 bases and J by 3 bases, with 20 bases between. The CDR3 here is CASSPRAGRQIYEQYF. In DNA, the CDR3 is TGTGCCAGCAGCCCTAGGGCGGGGAGGCAGATCTACGAGCAGTACTTC.

This clonotype has more than one count but fewer than ten. The rearrangement links TRBV12-3 or TRBV12-4 to TRBJ2-7; no definite D call. There are 13 residues in the CDR3. The V and J ends lost 9 bases and 5 bases respectively, with 17 bases between them. The CDR3 DNA sequence: TGTGCCAGTGGCAAGGACCGTAAACACGAGCAGTACTTC. Amino acids: CASGKDRKHEQYF.

The chain has TRBV18 and TRBJ2-2, with unresolved D. The germline CDR1 and CDR2 sequences are KGHSH and LQKENI. There are 13 residues in the CDR3. Trimming took 2 bases from V and 8 from J, leaving 9 bases between them. DNA for the CDR3: TGTGCCAGCTCACCAGATGGCTCGGGGGAGCTGTTTTTT. Protein sequence: CASSPDGSGELFF.

The gene calls are TRBV12-3 or TRBV12-4 and TRBJ2-7, with 7 bases identical to TRBD2. The CDR3 spans 15 residues. Unmatched junction bases numbered 7, after V lost 4 bases and J lost 1 base. The CDR3 DNA reads TGTGCCAGCAGTTGGGGACTGGGACTATCCTACGAGCAGTACTTC. Translating gives CASSWGLGLSYEQYF.

This chain links TRBV20-1 with TRBJ2-1; TRBD2 matches at 8 bases. The CDR3 extends over 15 amino acids. J gave up 8 bases and V 6 bases, and 15 bases lay outside the gene matches. Per the germline V gene, CDR1 is DFQATT and CDR2 is SNEGSKA (reference sequence). CDR3 nucleotide sequence: TGCAGTGCCGCACACCAAAGCGGGAGTAGACATGAGCAGTTCTTC. Translated, it gives CSAAHQSGSRHEQFF.

A single count supports this clonotype. The chain employs TRBV20-1 and TRBJ2-2, with D possibly TRBD1 on 5 matching bases. The CDR3 has 15 residues. Deletions cut 5 bases from V and 0 bases from J, with 13 bases between. The V gene's germline CDR1 is DFQATT and CDR2 SNEGSKA (reference sequence). The CDR3 loop is CSALLRGANTGELFF. The CDR3 bases are TGCAGTGCTCTTCTTAGGGGCGCGAACACCGGGGAGCTGTTTTTT.

Only a few counts were recorded for this clonotype. This chain links TRBV29-1 with TRBJ2-5, with TRBD1 matching over 7 bases. In germline, CDR1 is SQVTM, CDR2 ANQGSEA. With V trimmed by 5 bases and J by 1 base, 7 bases remained unmatched. This CDR3 has 14 amino acids. The CDR3 bases are TGCAGCGTTCCATACGGGACAGCCCAAGAGACCCAGTACTTC. Its protein is CSVPYGTAQETQYF.

This chain links TRBV7-8 with TRBJ2-5; TRBD2 matches 12 bases. The CDR3 is made up of 16 amino acids. Germline V lookup: CDR1 SGHVS, CDR2 FQNEAQ. V dropped 3 bases and J dropped 5; count of bases not matched to a gene: 7. Here the CDR3 reads CASSFVTSGSRETQYF. In nucleotides, the CDR3 is TGTGCCAGCAGCTTTGTGACTAGCGGGAGCCGGGAGACCCAGTACTTC.

This clonotype has more than one count but fewer than ten. The chain links TRBV5-1 to TRBJ2-1; possible D gene TRBD2, 6 bases. The germline CDR1 and CDR2 sequences are SGHRS and YFSETQ. Trimming pared 4 bases from V and 2 bases from J, leaving 16 bases between. This CDR3 spans 16 amino acids. The CDR3 bases are TGCGCCAGCAGCCTCGGGAGTATCGGTCCCTACAATGAGCAGTTCTTC. Its translation: CASSLGSIGPYNEQFF.

This sequence joins TRBV20-1 and TRBJ2-7; 8 positions match TRBD2. This CDR3 is built from 16 residues. Germline CDR1 DFQATT, CDR2 SNEGSKA (reference sequence). Unmatched junction bases numbered 14, after V lost 0 bases and J lost 7 bases. The CDR3 DNA reads as TGCAGTGCTAGAGATCCTGTAGCGGGAAGGGTGAGGGAGCAGTACTTC. Translated, it gives CSARDPVAGRVREQYF.

In DNA, the CDR3 is TGTGCCAGCAGGCCTACAGGGTTGGTCGAGCAGTACTTC. Encoded protein: CASRPTGLVEQYF. The V and J genes are TRBV28 and TRBJ2-7; D might be TRBD1 (6 bases). CDR3 size: 13 residues. Trimming took off 6 bases at V and 6 bases at J, with 15 bases between the two ends. The germline CDR1 and CDR2 sequences are MDHEN and SYDVKM.

This chain links TRBV25-1 with TRBJ2-7, with a tentative D call TRBD2 (6 bases). Per the germline V gene, CDR1 is MGHDK and CDR2 is SYGVNS. Trimming left V 8 bases short and J 7 bases short, with 15 bases between. The CDR3 extends over 12 amino acids. This CDR3 is CASGTGAGEQYF. Here the CDR3 DNA reads TGTGCCAGCGGGACTGGGGCGGGGGAGCAGTACTTC.

The chain employs TRBV20-1 and TRBJ2-3, with unresolved D. CDR3 length: 11 residues. V was cut by 7 bases and J by 4 bases, with 9 bases left in between. Germline V gene sequence: CDR1 DFQATT, CDR2 SNEGSKA (reference sequence). The CDR3 coding sequence is TGCAGTGAAGGAACGGCAGATACGCAGTATTTT. Protein: CSEGTADTQYF.